This TCR beta chain originates from a study of T-cell reconstitution after alpha-beta-depleted transplantation in children. This clonotype was detected only a few times. A library of TCRbeta sequences, prepared with unique molecular identifiers, was generated. Via MiXCR, TCRdb re-called the PCR reads, giving one row per CDR3 protein. The table includes more than 250,000 distinct CDR3 sequences, roughly 9.5% detected once. The CDR3 has 17 amino acids. Germline CDR1 SEHNR, CDR2 FQNEAQ (reference sequence). Trimming cost V 4 bases and J 1 base, with 19 bases left between them. The TCR was taken from a human donor who donated a stem cell graft to a child with SCID. The sequencing used PBMCs from the stem cell graft donor, collected from the stem cell graft. The chain combines TRBV7-9 with TRBJ1-2; the D gene is possibly TRBD1 (6 bases). The CDR3 is CASSSSDRTVDNYGYTF. CDR3 coding DNA: TGTGCCAGCAGCTCAAGTGATAGGACAGTTGATAACTATGGCTACACCTTC.